Described below is a single T cell receptor (beta chain) sequence and its context. Its antigen is not known. Clones were read by immunoSEQ multiplex PCR, and TCRdb kept only the in-frame ones, dropping some. The profile shows fewer than 1.6 million clones, approximately 98.5% of them singletons. CDR1 SGHNT and CDR2 YYREEE come from the germline V gene (reference sequence). This CDR3 spans 15 amino acids. V dropped 0 bases and J dropped 2 bases, with 11 bases sitting between them. The data derive from a study of shared clonotypes between healthy human individuals. Overall study: There were three CD4 naive, three CD4 memory, two CD8 naive and one CD8 memory plates per donor. General observations from the study: Compared with memory subsets, naive subsets generally had larger estimated richness.

The specimen sequenced was naive CD4+ T cells sorted from blood. Described subset: CD45RA+ positively selected. J is TRBJ2-5 and V is TRBV5-4; the D is unclear. The receptor comes from a man younger than 40 in good health. The CDR3 sequence is CASSLGRRQQETQYF. The CDR3 coding sequence is TGTGCCAGCAGCTTGGGTAGGCGGCAGCAAGAGACCCAGTACTTC.